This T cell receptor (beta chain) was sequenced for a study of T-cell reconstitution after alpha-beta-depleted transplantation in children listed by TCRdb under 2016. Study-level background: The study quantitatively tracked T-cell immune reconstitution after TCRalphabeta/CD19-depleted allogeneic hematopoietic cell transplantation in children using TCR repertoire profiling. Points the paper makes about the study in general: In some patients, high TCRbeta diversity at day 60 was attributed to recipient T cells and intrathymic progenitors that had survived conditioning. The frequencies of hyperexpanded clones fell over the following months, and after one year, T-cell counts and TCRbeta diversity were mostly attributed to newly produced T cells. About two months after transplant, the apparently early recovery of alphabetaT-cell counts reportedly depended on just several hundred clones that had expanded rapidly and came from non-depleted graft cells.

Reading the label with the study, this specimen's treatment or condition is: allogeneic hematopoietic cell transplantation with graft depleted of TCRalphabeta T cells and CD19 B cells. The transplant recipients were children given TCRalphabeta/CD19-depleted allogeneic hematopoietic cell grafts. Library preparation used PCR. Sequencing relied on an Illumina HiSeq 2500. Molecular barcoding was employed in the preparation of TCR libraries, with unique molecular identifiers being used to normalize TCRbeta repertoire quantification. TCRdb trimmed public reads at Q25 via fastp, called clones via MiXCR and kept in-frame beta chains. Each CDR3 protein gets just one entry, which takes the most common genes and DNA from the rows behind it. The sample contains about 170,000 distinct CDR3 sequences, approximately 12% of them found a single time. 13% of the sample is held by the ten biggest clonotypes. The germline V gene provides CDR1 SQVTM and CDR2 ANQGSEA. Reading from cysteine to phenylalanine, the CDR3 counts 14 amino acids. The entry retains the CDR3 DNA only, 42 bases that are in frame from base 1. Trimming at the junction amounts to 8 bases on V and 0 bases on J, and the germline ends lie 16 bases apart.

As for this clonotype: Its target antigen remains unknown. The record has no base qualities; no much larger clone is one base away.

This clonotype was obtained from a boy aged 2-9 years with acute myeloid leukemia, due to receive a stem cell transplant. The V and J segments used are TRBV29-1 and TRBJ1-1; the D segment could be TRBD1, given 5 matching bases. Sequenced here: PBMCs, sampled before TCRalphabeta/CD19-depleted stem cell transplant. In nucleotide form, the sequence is TGCAGCACCAAACCGGGACCGTTGAACACTGAAGCTTTCTTT. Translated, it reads CSTKPGPLNTEAFF. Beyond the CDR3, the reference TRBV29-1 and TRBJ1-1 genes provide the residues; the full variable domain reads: SAVISQKPSRDICQRGTSLTIQCQVDSQVTMMFWYRQQPGQSLTLIATANQGSEATYESGFVIDKFPISRPNLTFSTLTVSNMSPEDSSIYLCSTKPGPLNTEAFFGQGTRLTVV.